The clone carrying this T cell receptor (beta chain) was observed a few times. What it binds is not known. This sample is drawn from a study of T cell repertoires in cytomegalovirus infection. Germline V gene sequence: CDR1 KGHSH, CDR2 LQKENI. Trimming pared 5 bases from V and 6 bases from J, leaving 10 bases between. This CDR3 spans 13 amino acids. TCRdb independently ran MiXCR on the reads; one entry per CDR3 protein. The sample records some 350,000 distinct CDR3 sequences, roughly a third being singletons. The chain carries TRBV18 and TRBJ1-4, with D possibly TRBD1 on 6 matching bases. This TCR was sampled from a human donor in good health (CMV status not recorded). Some clones in this sample may be carry-over from other donors' samples. This material consisted of cultured PBMCs, taken from culture after CMV antigen stimulation. For the CDR3, the DNA is TGTGCCAGCTCAGGACAGCGGGATGAAAAACTGTTTTTT. Its translation is CASSGQRDEKLFF.